This paragraph reports one T cell receptor beta chain. The CDR3 length is 15 residues. The J segment lost 11 bases and the V segment lost 2 bases, leaving 13 bases of the junction unmatched. Germline lookup yields CDR1 MNHEY and CDR2 SVGAGI. This sample is drawn from a study of control samples from healthy donors and cancer patients. Measured with immunoSEQ multiplex PCR; TCRdb has only the in-frame clones, and not every one. The sample lists approximately 150,000 clones; roughly 90% were seen once. This chain joins TRBV6-5 and TRBJ1-1; the match to TRBD1 covers 8 bases. The specimen sequenced was blood. The receptor was derived from a man aged 25 to 45 in good health. CDR3 loop: CASSYDIGQGARAFF. The CDR3 DNA is TGTGCCAGCAGTTACGACATTGGGCAGGGGGCGAGGGCTTTCTTT.